Presented here are 22 T cell receptor beta chains from one specimen sequenced in a study of T cell repertoires in breast cancer. Paired alpha-beta TCRs of CD8+ T cells were analyzed by expanded emulsion RT-PCR. Blocking oligonucleotides added to a second nested PCR suppressed unpaired genes. TCRdb reprocessed the emulsion pairing reads with MiXCR, giving one entry per CDR3 protein. The table has roughly 38,000 distinct CDR3 sequences, about 41% seen once; the top ten hold less than 70%. Sequencing was carried out using CD8+ T cells. These receptors were taken from a pool of human donors with breast cancer or a healthy control (not recorded which).

This clonotype was detected only a few times. V gene TRBV4-2 combines with J gene TRBJ2-7; 9 nucleotides match TRBD1. V trimming: 4 bases; J trimming: 5 bases; junction bases outside the gene matches: 9. The CDR3 contains 15 residues. The germline V gene encodes CDR1 LGHNA and CDR2 YNFKEQ. The CDR3 DNA reads as TGTGCCAGCAGCCCTTATACAGGGGGCACGGACGAGCAGTACTTC. Protein product: CASSPYTGGTDEQYF.

The chain uses TRBV19 and TRBJ2-1; 7 bases match TRBD2. The germline gives CDR1 LNHDA, CDR2 SQIVND (reference sequence). The V and J ends lost 7 bases and 3 bases, in that order; junction bases with no gene match: 6. This CDR3 is built from 14 residues. The CDR3 sequence: CASKERESYNEQFF. The CDR3 DNA follows: TGTGCCAGTAAGGAGCGGGAAAGCTACAATGAGCAGTTCTTC. The entire variable domain, with the rest obtained from reference TRBV19 and TRBJ2-1, is as follows: DGGITQSPKYLFRKEGQNVTLSCEQNLNHDAMYWYRQDPGQGLRLIYYSQIVNDFQKGDIAEGYSVSREKKESFPLTVTSAQKNPTAFYLCASKERESYNEQFFGPGTRLTVL.

As regards this clonotype: A read error may produce the germline difference seen at one junction end. The rearrangement links TRBV25-1 to TRBJ1-1, with a tentative D call TRBD1 (6 bases). Germline V gene sequence: CDR1 MGHDK, CDR2 SYGVNS. CDR3 size: 14 residues. This CDR3 is CASIPTGRNTGAFF. CDR3 coding DNA: TGTGCCAGCATACCGACAGGAAGGAACACTGGAGCTTTCTTT.

Points on this clonotype: Being one base from a much bigger clone, this may be a read error. V usage is TRBV27 and J usage is TRBJ2-1; D uncertain. There are 17 residues in the CDR3. Trimming shortened V by 2 bases and J by 0 bases, and 14 bases separated the two germline ends. Germline V gene sequence: CDR1 MNHEY, CDR2 SMNVEV (reference sequence). The CDR3 region is CASSLDWVSNSYNEQFF. The DNA for the CDR3 is TGTGCCAGCAGTTTAGATTGGGTGAGCAACTCCTACAATGAGCAGTTCTTC.

This clonotype was detected only a few times. The rearrangement links TRBV10-1 to TRBJ1-4; no clear D. The germline V and J ends were trimmed by 8 bases and 11 bases, with 12 bases remaining between them. Per germline, CDR1 WNHNN and CDR2 SYGVQD (reference sequence). The CDR3 spans 11 residues. The CDR3 protein is CASFGPRKLFF. The CDR3 bases are TGCGCCAGCTTTGGACCGCGTAAACTGTTTTTT.

V and J are TRBV2 and TRBJ2-4; 7 bases map to TRBD1. This CDR3 is built from 16 residues. V shed 7 bases, J shed 12 bases, and the junction held 21 bases outside the gene matches. CDR1 SNHLY and CDR2 FYNNEI come from the germline V gene. CDR3 protein: CASNAPRTGTTGTQYF. The CDR3 DNA sequence: TGTGCCAGCAACGCCCCCCGGACAGGCACCACGGGCACTCAGTACTTC.

This clonotype was detected once. Lacking the conserved final phenylalanine or tryptophan, this CDR3 likely reflects a read error. CDR3 nucleotide sequence: TGCAGTGCTCGATCCACAGGGGCCTCTTCACCCCTCCACTCT. Translating it yields CSARSTGASSPLHS. The gene calls are TRBV20-1 and TRBJ1-6; the match to TRBD1 covers 7 bases. The CDR3 contains 14 residues. Per the germline V gene, CDR1 is DFQATT and CDR2 is SNEGSKA (reference sequence). The V and J ends lost 5 bases and 9 bases, in that order; junction bases with no gene match: 10.

Note on this clonotype: One end of the junction varies from germline; a read error may be responsible. The chain uses TRBV15 and TRBJ1-5; D unresolved. The CDR3 sequence is 15 residues long. The germline V gene has CDR1 LNHNV and CDR2 YYDKDF (reference sequence). CDR3 bases: TGTGCCACCGGCAGAGTAATAGGAGGCAGTCAGCCCCAGCATTTT. Protein product: CATGRVIGGSQPQHF.

V usage is TRBV3-1 and J usage is TRBJ2-5; 7 nucleotides match TRBD1. The CDR3 contains 14 residues. V lost 1 base and J lost 4; bases outside the gene matches: 3. From germline, CDR1 is LGHDT and CDR2 YNNKEL (reference sequence). DNA of the CDR3: TGTGCCAGCAGCCAAGCGGACAGGACAGAGACCCAGTACTTC. It codes for CASSQADRTETQYF.

This clonotype was seen a single time. The chain employs TRBV2 and TRBJ1-1; unclear D gene. The CDR3 sequence is 12 residues long. The germline gives CDR1 SNHLY, CDR2 FYNNEI. Trimming removed 4 bases at V and 1 base at J, with 4 bases between. The CDR3 coding sequence is TGTGCCAGCAGTGCATCGAACACTGAAGCTTTCTTT. Its protein is CASSASNTEAFF.

This clonotype has just a few counts. The chain couples TRBV7-9 to TRBJ2-5, with a weak D call TRBD2 (5 bases). Trimming took 5 bases from V and 2 from J, leaving 12 bases between them. The CDR3 is 14 residues long. Germline V gene lookup returns CDR1 SEHNR and CDR2 FQNEAQ (reference sequence). CDR3 nucleotides: TGTGCCAGCAGCAGCCCGGGGTTACAAGAGACCCAGTACTTC. It is translated as CASSSPGLQETQYF. The whole variable domain, remainder taken from reference TRBV7-9 and TRBJ2-5, is DTGVSQNPRHKITKRGQNVTFRCDPISEHNRLYWYRQTLGQGPEFLTYFQNEAQLEKSRLLSDRFSAERPKGSFSTLEIQRTEQGDSAMYLCASSSPGLQETQYFGPGTRLLVL.

J is TRBJ2-2 and V is TRBV12-3 or TRBV12-4, with D uncertain. Trimming took 4 bases from V and 8 from J, leaving 8 bases between them. CDR3 length: 12 amino acids. The CDR3 DNA is TGTGCCAGCAGTTATCTCTCTGGGGAGCTGTTTTTT. Amino acid sequence: CASSYLSGELFF.

This sequence joins TRBV14 and TRBJ2-2; tentatively, D is TRBD2 (6 bases). Germline V gives CDR1 SGHDN, CDR2 FVKESK. Trimming shortened V by 1 base and J by 4 bases, and 19 bases separated the two germline ends. This CDR3 is built from 18 residues. CDR3 nucleotides: TGTGCCAGCAGCCAAGGGCCCCCTGGAGGGAGACGCACCGGGGAGCTGTTTTTT. Translating it yields CASSQGPPGGRRTGELFF.

The chain links TRBV5-1 to TRBJ2-3, with D hard to call. Germline lookup yields CDR1 SGHRS and CDR2 YFSETQ. Trimming removed 0 bases at V and 2 bases at J, with 7 bases between. The CDR3 has 14 amino acids. The CDR3 DNA follows: TGCGCCAGCAGCTTGGTTTCAGCCACAGATACGCAGTATTTT. It codes for CASSLVSATDTQYF.

The CDR3 spells CASSFSGTPEETQYF. DNA for the CDR3: TGTGCCAGCAGCTTCTCCGGGACCCCGGAAGAGACCCAGTACTTC. J is TRBJ2-5 and V is TRBV7-2; D tentatively fits TRBD1 or TRBD2 (5 bases each). CDR1 is SGHTA and CDR2 is FQGNSA in the germline V gene. The V gene lost 3 bases and the J gene lost 3 bases, with 14 bases spanning the gap. The CDR3 covers 15 residues.

The chain combines TRBV19 with TRBJ1-1; TRBD1 might be the D (6 bases). This CDR3 comprises 14 residues. The V end lost 6 bases, the J end lost 0 bases, and 11 bases lay between the germline ends. Germline V lookup: CDR1 LNHDA, CDR2 SQIVND (reference sequence). CDR3 sequence reads: CASSLNRVNTEAFF. In DNA, the CDR3 is TGTGCCAGTAGCCTAAACAGGGTGAACACTGAAGCTTTCTTT.

This sequence joins TRBV2 and TRBJ1-3; D might be TRBD1 (6 bases). CDR1 is SNHLY and CDR2 is FYNNEI in the germline V gene. Deletions cut 10 bases from V and 4 bases from J, with 14 bases between. CDR3 length: 13 amino acids. The CDR3 DNA follows: TGTGCCACCCAAGGGACACTGGGAAACACCATATATTTT. Translating it yields CATQGTLGNTIYF. The full variable domain, with the rest looked up from reference TRBV2 and TRBJ1-3, is EPEVTQTPSHQVTQMGQEVILRCVPISNHLYFYWYRQILGQKVEFLVSFYNNEISEKSEIFDDQFSVERPDGSNFTLKIRSTKLEDSAMYFCATQGTLGNTIYFGEGSWLTVV.

This clonotype turned up a few times. The chain recombines TRBV6-6 with TRBJ2-3, with TRBD2 matching over 10 bases. The V gene end was trimmed by 6 bases and the J gene end by 3 bases; junction bases not matched to a gene: 9. The CDR3 spans 16 residues. Germline V lookup: CDR1 MNHNY, CDR2 SVGAGI (reference sequence). In DNA, the CDR3 is TGTGCCAGCAGCACAAAGCGGGGGGGCAGGACAGATACGCAGTATTTT. Protein sequence: CASSTKRGGRTDTQYF.

This sequence joins TRBV5-1 and TRBJ1-1, with no clear D. The CDR3 length is 13 residues. Germline values: CDR1 SGHRS, CDR2 YFSETQ. V was shortened by 2 bases and J by 4 bases, with 9 bases between the two germline ends. CDR3 DNA sequence: TGCGCCAGCAGCTTCCAGACCTCCACTGAAGCTTTCTTT. Translated, it gives CASSFQTSTEAFF.

This clonotype was seen just once. An end of the junction differs from the germline gene, which may be a read error. This chain connects TRBV7-2 to TRBJ1-4; the D is unclear. Looked up from germline, CDR1 is SGHTA and CDR2 is FQGNSA. CDR3 length: 13 residues. CDR3 residues: CASSLEHNEKPFF. The CDR3 region has the DNA TGTGCCAGCAGCTTAGAGCATAATGAAAAACCGTTTTTT.

The chain employs TRBV7-2 and TRBJ1-1; no clear D gene. The germline gives CDR1 SGHTA, CDR2 FQGNSA. The CDR3 extends over 14 amino acids. The DNA of the CDR3 is TGTGCAACCTCGGGCGTTTTCGGCGTCGCTGAAGCTTTCTTT. This translates into CATSGVFGVAEAFF.

This clonotype was seen only a few times. This chain links TRBV20-1 with TRBJ2-7; a weak D match, TRBD1 (5 bases). Deletions cut 7 bases from V and 3 bases from J, with 13 bases between. Germline CDR1 reads DFQATT; CDR2 reads SNEGSKA (reference sequence). The CDR3 is 12 residues long. CDR3 in DNA: TGCAGTGTTCAGGGCGCCAACTACGAGCAGTACTTC. Its translation: CSVQGANYEQYF.